A single sample gave rise to the 30 T cell receptor beta chains below, sequenced in a study of CD8+ T cells in alopecia areata. cDNA serving as the sequencing template came from extracted, reverse transcribed RNA. Data came from immunoSEQ multiplex PCR; TCRdb stores just in-frame clones and leaves some out. The sample yields 120,000 or so clones, around 50% seen once. Sequencing was done on a sample of NKG2D-low CD8+ T cells sorted from blood. All receptors come from a human donor with alopecia areata.

V usage is TRBV30 and J usage is TRBJ2-5; D may be TRBD1 (6 bases). V was pared by 4 bases and J by 5 bases, with 11 bases between. The CDR3 runs 12 residues. Germline V gene data show CDR1 as GTSNPN and CDR2 as SVGIG (reference sequence). Written as DNA, the CDR3 is TGTGCCTGGACGACAGGTTGGGAGACCCAGTACTTC. Translating it yields CAWTTGWETQYF. Combining the CDR3 with reference TRBV30 and TRBJ2-5 gives the whole variable domain SQTIHQWPATLVQPVGSPLSLECTVEGTSNPNLYWYRQAAGRGLQLLFYSVGIGQISSEVPQNLSASRPQDRQFILSSKKLLLSDSGFYLCAWTTGWETQYFGPGTRLLVL.

This clone was seen more than once but under ten times. Different DNA sequences within this sample yield the same CDR3. V is TRBV5-6 and J is TRBJ2-7; D uncertain. Trimming removed 0 bases at V and 3 bases at J, with 4 bases between. The CDR3 contains 12 residues. Germline V gives CDR1 SGHDT, CDR2 YYEEEE. DNA for the CDR3: TGTGCCAGCAGCTTGGAGGGCTACGAGCAGTACTTC. Protein sequence: CASSLEGYEQYF.

The chain employs TRBV29-1 and TRBJ2-7; unclear D gene. Germline CDR1 SQVTM, CDR2 ANQGSEA. Trimming removed 4 bases from V and 5 bases from J, with 12 bases in between. This CDR3 spans 12 amino acids. The CDR3 is CSVAPLPDEQYF. The CDR3 bases are TGCAGCGTTGCCCCCCTCCCCGACGAGCAGTACTTC.

The chain recombines TRBV5-1 with TRBJ2-1; D gene ambiguous. The CDR3 runs 13 residues. Trimming cost V 1 base and J 10 bases, with 12 bases left between them. Germline V gene lookup returns CDR1 SGHRS and CDR2 YFSETQ. The CDR3, as DNA: TGCGCCAGCAGCTTGACAAATACCGTGGAGCAGTTCTTC. This sequence encodes CASSLTNTVEQFF.

This clone showed up just a few times. The genes are TRBV29-1 and TRBJ2-3; tentative D call: TRBD2 (6 bases). CDR1 and CDR2 (germline): SQVTM, ANQGSEA. Trimming left V 5 bases short and J 5 bases short, with 14 bases between. This CDR3 is 13 amino acids long. CDR3 sequence (DNA): TGCAGCGTTTTAGAGCAGGGAGGAGATACGCAGTATTTT. Encoded protein: CSVLEQGGDTQYF.

The rearrangement links TRBV11-2 to TRBJ2-6; no clear D gene. The length of the CDR3 is 14 residues. The V end lost 0 bases, the J end lost 3 bases, and 3 bases lay between the germline ends. Per the germline V gene, CDR1 is SGHAT and CDR2 is FQNNGV. CDR3 sequence: CASSLEDGANVLTF. The CDR3 DNA is TGTGCCAGCAGCTTAGAAGATGGGGCCAACGTCCTGACTTTC.

This clone was counted only a few times. This chain links TRBV9 with TRBJ2-3, with D possibly matching TRBD1 (6 bases). This CDR3 has 13 residues. With 7 bases removed from V and 7 bases from J, the gap between germline ends came to 16 bases. Germline lookup yields CDR1 SGDLS and CDR2 YYNGEE. The CDR3 nucleotides read TGTGCCAGCGGGGGCCAGTCGGGAAATACGCAGTATTTT. Its translation: CASGGQSGNTQYF.

This clone was seen only a few times. The chain employs TRBV11-2 and TRBJ2-3; 10 positions agree with TRBD1. The CDR3 extends over 16 amino acids. Losses at the gene ends were 5 bases for V and 5 bases for J; bases not matched to a gene: 10. Germline V gene lookup returns CDR1 SGHAT and CDR2 FQNNGV. The CDR3 spells CASSPERTGGGDTQYF. Written as DNA, the CDR3 is TGTGCCAGCAGCCCCGAGCGGACAGGGGGTGGAGATACGCAGTATTTT.

The chain employs TRBV5-1 and TRBJ2-2, with 7 bases aligning to TRBD1. CDR1 and CDR2 (germline): SGHRS, YFSETQ. The CDR3 length is 13 residues. Losses at the gene ends were 4 bases for V and 6 bases for J; bases not matched to a gene: 3. CDR3 nucleotides: TGCGCCAGCAGCCTGGGGACAGCCGGGGAGCTGTTTTTT. Residues: CASSLGTAGELFF.

The chain carries TRBV30 and TRBJ1-4; TRBD1 matches 7 bases. CDR1 GTSNPN and CDR2 SVGIG come from the germline V gene (reference sequence). The J segment lost 8 bases and the V segment lost 4 bases, leaving 10 bases of the junction unmatched. This CDR3 contains 14 residues. Here the CDR3 DNA reads TGTGCCTGGACGACCGGGACAGACCAAGAAAAACTGTTTTTT. Encoded protein: CAWTTGTDQEKLFF.

The chain recombines TRBV5-6 with TRBJ2-1; D gene unclear. This CDR3 is built from 14 residues. Trimming left V 2 bases short and J 0 bases short, with 6 bases between. Germline loops: CDR1 SGHDT, CDR2 YYEEEE. The chain's CDR3 is CASSFGDSYNEQFF. For the CDR3, the DNA is TGTGCCAGCAGCTTTGGCGACTCCTACAATGAGCAGTTCTTC.

There are a few counts of this clone. The chain links TRBV14 to TRBJ1-2, with D unclear. Trimming took 0 bases from V and 5 from J, leaving 4 bases between them. The germline CDR1 and CDR2 sequences are SGHDN and FVKESK. The CDR3 extends over 12 amino acids. The CDR3 DNA reads as TGTGCCAGCAGCCAAGAGAGATATGGCTACACCTTC. This codes for CASSQERYGYTF.

The chain is built from TRBV27 and TRBJ2-2; 11 nucleotides match TRBD2. V was clipped by 3 bases and J by 1 base; unmatched bases: 10. Germline values: CDR1 MNHEY, CDR2 SMNVEV (reference sequence). This CDR3 region has 19 residues. CDR3 in amino acids: CASSFLPRLAGKNTGELFF. CDR3 in DNA: TGTGCCAGCAGTTTTCTACCCCGACTAGCGGGGAAGAACACCGGGGAGCTGTTTTTT.

The chain recombines TRBV27 with TRBJ2-4; D is perhaps TRBD1 (6 bases). Trimming shortened V by 5 bases and J by 5 bases, and 10 bases separated the two germline ends. This CDR3 contains 13 residues. Germline V gene lookup returns CDR1 MNHEY and CDR2 SMNVEV (reference sequence). CDR3 loop: CASSTGLENIQYF. The CDR3 DNA reads as TGTGCCAGCAGTACAGGGCTGGAAAACATTCAGTACTTC.

This clone was seen a handful of times. The CDR3 DNA sequence: TGTGCCAGCAGTGACCAGAACACCGGGGAGCTGTTTTTT. Its translation: CASSDQNTGELFF. The rearrangement links TRBV2 to TRBJ2-2, with D hard to call. Germline lookup yields CDR1 SNHLY and CDR2 FYNNEI. The CDR3 runs 13 residues. V was shortened by 3 bases and J by 1 base, with 3 bases between the two germline ends. Drawing the rest from reference TRBV2 and TRBJ2-2, the complete variable domain is EPEVTQTPSHQVTQMGQEVILRCVPISNHLYFYWYRQILGQKVEFLVSFYNNEISEKSEIFDDQFSVERPDGSNFTLKIRSTKLEDSAMYFCASSDQNTGELFFGEGSRLTVL.

The chain carries TRBV27 and TRBJ2-7; 9 positions agree with TRBD2. Trimming took 0 bases from V and 6 from J; bases not matched to a gene: 9. This CDR3 spans 16 amino acids. CDR1 is MNHEY and CDR2 is SMNVEV in the germline V gene (reference sequence). This CDR3 reads CASSLSQASGKSEQYF. The CDR3 nucleotides are TGTGCCAGCAGTTTATCCCAGGCTAGCGGGAAGTCCGAGCAGTACTTC.

This clone was counted between two and nine times. This chain joins TRBV14 and TRBJ2-1; D is unresolved. V dropped 0 bases and J dropped 8 bases, with 11 bases sitting between them. Per the germline V gene, CDR1 is SGHDN and CDR2 is FVKESK. The CDR3 contains 14 residues. The CDR3 protein is CASSQDGPSYEQFF. The CDR3 nucleotides read TGTGCCAGCAGCCAAGACGGGCCAAGCTATGAGCAGTTCTTC.

The CDR3 region has the DNA TGTGCCAGCATCGAGGGTCCGGGCGCCTACAATGAGCAGTTCTTC. Its protein product is CASIEGPGAYNEQFF. The chain has TRBV2 and TRBJ2-1, with D perhaps matching TRBD2 (5 bases). The CDR3 loop spans 15 amino acids. V lost 7 bases and J 2 bases, leaving 15 bases between the germline ends. Germline V gives CDR1 SNHLY, CDR2 FYNNEI.

The rearrangement uses TRBV4-1 and TRBJ1-1; D is unresolved. Trimming removed 4 bases from V and 3 bases from J, with 15 bases in between. Germline V CDR1 and CDR2: MGHRA, YSYEKL. CDR3 size: 15 residues. CDR3 sequence: CASSPIGGVYTEAFF. The CDR3 region has the DNA TGCGCCAGCAGCCCAATTGGCGGAGTATACACTGAAGCTTTCTTT.

Regarding this clone: The sample contains more than one DNA sequence encoding this CDR3. The V and J genes are TRBV27 and TRBJ2-3, with D uncertain. Trimming took off 3 bases at V and 1 base at J, with 2 bases between the two ends. The CDR3 runs to 12 residues. Germline V gene lookup returns CDR1 MNHEY and CDR2 SMNVEV (reference sequence). CDR3 region: CASSLGTDTQYF. The CDR3 DNA reads as TGTGCCAGCAGTTTGGGCACAGATACGCAGTATTTT.

In this sample, this clone turned up once. J is TRBJ2-1 and V is TRBV27, with D possibly called TRBD1 or TRBD2 (7 bases each). CDR3 length equals 13 residues. Between the trimmed V and J ends, which lost 5 bases and 15 bases, there was a span of 20 bases. CDR1 and CDR2 from the germline V gene are MNHEY and SMNVEV (reference sequence). DNA of the CDR3: TGTGCCAGCAGTCCAGACAGGGCGGGAGTGCGGTTCTTC. This translates into CASSPDRAGVRFF.

The chain combines TRBV27 with TRBJ2-5; D call uncertain. The CDR3 spans 11 residues. V was cut by 2 bases and J by 11 bases, with 9 bases left in between. In germline, CDR1 is MNHEY, CDR2 SMNVEV (reference sequence). The CDR3: CASSLGQEQYF. The CDR3 DNA follows: TGTGCCAGCAGTTTAGGGCAGGAGCAGTACTTC.

This clone was observed a few times. The chain links TRBV28 to TRBJ2-3; the match to TRBD2 covers 7 bases. The V segment lost 5 bases and the J segment 0 bases; nucleotides outside the gene matches: 2. The CDR3 has 14 amino acids. The germline CDR1 and CDR2 sequences are MDHEN and SYDVKM. In DNA form, the CDR3 reads TGTGCCAGCAGTCCGGGACTAAGCACAGATACGCAGTATTTT. This sequence encodes CASSPGLSTDTQYF.

This clone was found a few times. V usage is TRBV29-1 and J usage is TRBJ1-1, with 9 bases that match TRBD1. V shed 8 bases and J 1 base; nucleotides not matched to a gene: 5. This CDR3 has 13 amino acids. CDR1 and CDR2 from the germline V gene are SQVTM and ANQGSEA. CDR3 sequence: CSTPGQGNTEAFF. The CDR3 coding sequence is TGCAGCACTCCGGGACAGGGGAACACTGAAGCTTTCTTT.

To note about this clone: At one end, the junction sequence differs from germline, possibly due to a read error. This chain links TRBV19 with TRBJ1-1; D uncertain. CDR3 size: 10 residues. Germline V gene sequence: CDR1 LNHDA, CDR2 SQIVND (reference sequence). As DNA, the CDR3 is TGTGCCAGTAGCCTGGGGAGCTTGATATTT. Encoded protein: CASSLGSLIF. Using reference TRBV19 and TRBJ1-1 for the parts outside the CDR3, the full variable domain is DGGITQSPKYLFRKEGQNVTLSCEQNLNHDAMYWYRQDPGQGLRLIYYSQIVNDFQKGDIAEGYSVSREKKESFPLTVTSAQKNPTAFYLCASSLGSLIFGQGTRLTVV.

This chain uses TRBV7-9 with TRBJ2-7; 7 bases map to TRBD2. Germline V lookup: CDR1 SEHNR, CDR2 FQNEAQ (reference sequence). The trim removed 5 bases at V and 1 base at J, leaving 2 bases unmatched. The CDR3 loop spans 13 amino acids. In nucleotides, the CDR3 is TGTGCCAGCAGCCCCGGGGGGTCCTACGAGCAGTACTTC. It codes for CASSPGGSYEQYF.

This clone was seen only a few times. V and J are TRBV29-1 and TRBJ2-7, with 9 positions matching TRBD2. The J segment lost 4 bases and the V segment lost 4 bases, leaving 11 bases of the junction unmatched. The CDR3 consists of 15 residues. Germline V gene sequence: CDR1 SQVTM, CDR2 ANQGSEA. CDR3 region: CSVVGSGSHPYEQYF. CDR3 DNA sequence: TGCAGCGTTGTGGGTAGCGGGAGTCACCCTTACGAGCAGTACTTC.

The chain recombines TRBV29-1 with TRBJ2-2; TRBD1 matches 7 bases. Losses at the gene ends were 6 bases for V and 2 bases for J; bases not matched to a gene: 12. The V gene's germline CDR1 is SQVTM and CDR2 ANQGSEA. This CDR3 contains 16 residues. The CDR3 loop reads CSVRDSQALNTGELFF. In DNA form, the CDR3 reads TGCAGCGTCCGGGACAGCCAGGCACTAAACACCGGGGAGCTGTTTTTT.

The chain joins TRBV29-1 to TRBJ2-1; TRBD2 matches at 13 bases. Germline CDR1 and CDR2: SQVTM and ANQGSEA. The CDR3 is 15 amino acids. V lost 6 bases, J lost 9 bases, and 11 bases stayed unmatched. The CDR3 bases are TGCAGCGTACATCCACTAGCGGGGGGGCCGCGTGAGCAGTTCTTC. Encoded protein: CSVHPLAGGPREQFF.

V usage is TRBV29-1 and J usage is TRBJ2-7; 11 bases align to TRBD1. The CDR3 is 14 residues long. CDR1 is SQVTM and CDR2 is ANQGSEA in the germline V gene. J lost 4 bases, V lost 0 bases, and 2 bases had no gene match. As DNA, the CDR3 is TGCAGCGTTGAAGATTGGGACAGGGGGTACGAGCAGTACTTC. Protein product: CSVEDWDRGYEQYF.